The 19 T cell receptor beta chains listed next were all sequenced from one sample in a study of regulatory T cells in long-lasting Graves disease. Time point: newly diagnosed GD, antithyroid drugs for less than 3 months. PBMC-derived RNA was used for the TCR library. Arm-PCR of CDR3 regions and iRepertoire HTBI primers were used to build TCR beta libraries. Each CDR3 protein gets one entry after TCRdb re-called the multiplex PCR reads with MiXCR. Here the sample spans more than 300,000 distinct CDR3 sequences, about a sixth being singletons. Sequenced here: peripheral blood mononuclear cells (PBMCs), sampled at new diagnosis, from a patient treated with antithyroid drugs. The receptors derive from a female donor with Graves disease.

Many counts were recorded for this clonotype. V is TRBV11-3 and J is TRBJ2-7; perhaps TRBD2 as D (6 bases). CDR1 SGHNT and CDR2 YENEEA come from the germline V gene. This CDR3 has 13 residues. With 6 bases removed from V and 0 bases from J, the gap between germline ends came to 9 bases. The CDR3 coding sequence is TGTGCCAGCAGTGGGACTGACTCCTACGAGCAGTACTTC. Residues: CASSGTDSYEQYF.

J is TRBJ2-1 and V is TRBV28, with TRBD2 matching 7 bases. In germline, CDR1 is MDHEN, CDR2 SYDVKM. This CDR3 is built from 14 residues. Trimming cost V 6 bases and J 9 bases; bases outside gene matches: 11. The DNA for the CDR3 is TGTGCCAGCAGCCCCGGACTAGTTATGACTGAGCAGTTCTTC. Amino acid sequence: CASSPGLVMTEQFF.

This clonotype has ten or more counts. CDR3 DNA: TGTGCCAGCAGTCTGGGTGGACAGCCAGCTAACTATGGCTACACCTTC. Its translation: CASSLGGQPANYGYTF. The chain uses TRBV27 and TRBJ1-2; tentative D call: TRBD1 (6 bases). This CDR3 spans 16 amino acids. CDR1 is MNHEY and CDR2 is SMNVEV in the germline V gene (reference sequence). V gave up 5 bases and J gave up 0 bases, with 16 bases separating them.

This clonotype was recorded a few times. This rearrangement joins TRBV14 to TRBJ1-1, with D perhaps TRBD1 (6 bases). V gave up 2 bases and J gave up 11 bases, with 18 bases separating them. CDR1 is SGHDN, CDR2 FVKESK, per germline. The CDR3 runs to 14 residues. CDR3 amino acids: CASSQTTGFVGAFF. CDR3 coding DNA: TGTGCCAGCAGCCAAACGACAGGATTTGTGGGGGCTTTCTTT.

This clonotype has at least ten counts. This chain uses TRBV6-5 with TRBJ2-7; no clear D. Germline CDR1 and CDR2: MNHEY and SVGAGI. The CDR3 covers 13 residues. Trimming cost V 2 bases and J 1 base, with 6 bases left between them. CDR3 residues: CASSYGQSYEQYF. The DNA for the CDR3 is TGTGCCAGCAGTTACGGCCAATCCTACGAGCAGTACTTC.

This clonotype was picked up one time. The V and J genes are TRBV12-3 or TRBV12-4 and TRBJ2-7; no clear D gene. The CDR3 has 15 residues. V lost 6 bases and J lost 0, with 15 bases in between. CDR3 in amino acids: CASSLGPNYSYEQYF. For the CDR3, the DNA is TGTGCCAGCAGCCTCGGACCGAATTACTCCTACGAGCAGTACTTC.

In this sample, this clonotype turned up many times. This rearrangement joins TRBV11-2 to TRBJ2-7, with D maybe TRBD1 (6 bases). In germline, CDR1 is SGHAT, CDR2 FQNNGV. There are 19 residues in the CDR3. V gave up 4 bases and J gave up 3 bases, with 28 bases separating them. The CDR3 DNA is TGTGCCAGCAGCTCACAACGCCAGAGCCCCGGGACACCCTTCTACGAGCAGTACTTC. This gives the protein CASSSQRQSPGTPFYEQYF.

As regards this clonotype: A single base separates this from a much larger clone, so it may be a read error. This chain connects TRBV7-3 to TRBJ2-3, with 8 bases matching TRBD1. The CDR3 spans 15 residues. The V gene's germline CDR1 is SGHTA and CDR2 FQGTGA. V was clipped by 5 bases and J by 0 bases; unmatched bases: 4. The CDR3 reads CASSPDRVSTDTQYF. The CDR3 nucleotides are TGTGCCAGCAGCCCGGACAGGGTTAGCACAGATACGCAGTATTTT.

The chain employs TRBV12-3 or TRBV12-4 and TRBJ2-6, with D possibly matching TRBD1 (6 bases). The CDR3 length is 14 residues. Trimming left V 5 bases short and J 4 bases short, with 9 bases between. The CDR3 sequence: CASSNREGANVLTF. CDR3 sequence (DNA): TGTGCCAGCAGTAACAGGGAGGGGGCCAACGTCCTGACTTTC.

This clonotype occurred a few times. The chain uses TRBV10-3 and TRBJ1-1; 8 nucleotides match TRBD1. Germline CDR1 and CDR2: ENHRY and SYGVKD. V shed 1 base, J shed 3 bases, and the junction held 10 bases outside the gene matches. CDR3 length: 17 amino acids. The CDR3 nucleotides read TGTGCCATCAGTGAGTTCTTGGACAGGGTTGATTACACTGAAGCTTTCTTT. Amino acid sequence: CAISEFLDRVDYTEAFF.

In regard to this clonotype: A read error may explain this, as a much larger clone is one base away. The V and J genes are TRBV10-3 and TRBJ2-5, with 7 bases matching TRBD1. Germline V CDR1 and CDR2: ENHRY, SYGVKD. This CDR3 has 14 amino acids. The CDR3 region is CTISETTGAETQYF. CDR3 DNA sequence: TGTACCATCAGTGAGACCACAGGGGCAGAGACCCAGTACTTC.

On this clonotype: At one boundary the junction diverges from the germline segment, which might be a read error. This sequence joins TRBV18 and TRBJ2-3; no definite D call. From germline, CDR1 is KGHSH and CDR2 LQKENI. The CDR3 consists of 10 residues. The CDR3 loop is CGSSGDTQYF. For the CDR3, the DNA is TGTGGCAGCTCCGGAGATACGCAGTATTTT.

The CDR3 protein is CASRLREGGTDTQYF. CDR3 bases: TGTGCCAGCAGACTCAGGGAAGGGGGCACAGATACGCAGTATTTT. The chain carries TRBV2 and TRBJ2-3, with D perhaps matching TRBD1 (5 bases). The length of the CDR3 is 15 residues. Germline CDR1 reads SNHLY; CDR2 reads FYNNEI. The ends were cut back, 6 bases at V and 1 base at J, with 14 bases in the middle. The variable domain in full, with the rest retrieved from reference TRBV2 and TRBJ2-3, is EPEVTQTPSHQVTQMGQEVILRCVPISNHLYFYWYRQILGQKVEFLVSFYNNEISEKSEIFDDQFSVERPDGSNFTLKIRSTKLEDSAMYFCASRLREGGTDTQYFGPGTRLTVL.

The V and J genes are TRBV11-2 and TRBJ2-1; 8 nucleotides align to TRBD1. Per the germline V gene, CDR1 is SGHAT and CDR2 is FQNNGV. The CDR3 consists of 18 residues. V lost 1 base to trimming and J lost 3 bases; unmatched junction nucleotides: 11. The CDR3 nucleotides read TGTGCCAGCAGCTTAGTGGCTCCCCAGGGGGCTATCTACAATGAGCAGTTCTTC. Residues: CASSLVAPQGAIYNEQFF.

This clonotype appeared a few times. This sequence joins TRBV2 and TRBJ1-2; D unresolved. Between the trimmed V and J ends, which lost 3 bases and 0 bases, there was a span of 8 bases. Germline assignment: CDR1 SNHLY and CDR2 FYNNEI. The CDR3 covers 14 residues. CDR3 residues: CASSESSPNYGYTF. CDR3 nucleotides: TGTGCCAGCAGTGAGTCCAGCCCTAACTATGGCTACACCTTC.

This clonotype has only a few counts. V gene TRBV19 combines with J gene TRBJ2-2, with 7 positions matching TRBD1. The germline V gene encodes CDR1 LNHDA and CDR2 SQIVND (reference sequence). The length of the CDR3 is 17 residues. V lost 5 bases to trimming and J lost 0 bases; unmatched junction nucleotides: 9. CDR3 protein: CASSLTSGTANTGELFF. The CDR3 nucleotides are TGTGCCAGTAGTCTTACATCCGGGACAGCGAACACCGGGGAGCTGTTTTTT.

This clonotype has a count of ten or more. The chain carries TRBV7-9 and TRBJ2-7; TRBD1 is a possible D gene (5 bases). Germline loops: CDR1 SEHNR, CDR2 FQNEAQ (reference sequence). V was trimmed by 3 bases and J by 2 bases, leaving 14 bases between them. The CDR3 is 15 amino acids. For the CDR3, the DNA is TGTGCCAGCAGCTTGACAACAGGTGGCCCCTACGAGCAGTACTTC. The encoded protein is CASSLTTGGPYEQYF.

This clonotype was recorded at least ten times. The J gene is TRBJ2-5, the V gene TRBV19, with 8 bases fitting TRBD2. Germline V gene sequence: CDR1 LNHDA, CDR2 SQIVND (reference sequence). CDR3 size: 15 residues. The junction had 11 bases not matched to a gene; V was cut back by 7 bases and J by 4 bases. DNA of the CDR3: TGTGCCAGTACTATGGCGGGAGGAATAGGAGAGACCCAGTACTTC. Residues: CASTMAGGIGETQYF. Variable domain in full (rest from reference TRBV19 and TRBJ2-5): DGGITQSPKYLFRKEGQNVTLSCEQNLNHDAMYWYRQDPGQGLRLIYYSQIVNDFQKGDIAEGYSVSREKKESFPLTVTSAQKNPTAFYLCASTMAGGIGETQYFGPGTRLLVL.

This clonotype showed up many times. The V gene is TRBV20-1, the J gene TRBJ2-5; perhaps TRBD2 as D (5 bases). The CDR3 is 14 amino acids. In germline, CDR1 is DFQATT, CDR2 SNEGSKA (reference sequence). Trimming pared 6 bases from V and 2 bases from J, leaving 16 bases between. The CDR3 DNA is TGCAGTGCGTGGAGTCCGGGGTATCAAGAGACCCAGTACTTC. Translated, it gives CSAWSPGYQETQYF.